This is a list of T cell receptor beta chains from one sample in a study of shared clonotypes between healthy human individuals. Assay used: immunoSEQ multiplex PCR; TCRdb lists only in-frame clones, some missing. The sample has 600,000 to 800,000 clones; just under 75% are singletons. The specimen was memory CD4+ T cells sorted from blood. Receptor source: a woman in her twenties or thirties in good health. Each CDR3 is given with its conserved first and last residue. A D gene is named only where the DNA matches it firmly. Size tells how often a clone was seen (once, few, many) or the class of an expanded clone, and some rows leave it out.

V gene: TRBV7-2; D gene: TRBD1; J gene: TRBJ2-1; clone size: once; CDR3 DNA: TGTGCCAGCAGCCCCGGACAGGGAGGAAATGAGCAGTTCTTC; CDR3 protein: CASSPGQGGNEQFF
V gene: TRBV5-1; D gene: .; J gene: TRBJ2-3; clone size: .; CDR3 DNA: TGCGCCAGCAGCCTCAGGGAGGCAGATACGCAGTATTTT; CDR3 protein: CASSLREADTQYF
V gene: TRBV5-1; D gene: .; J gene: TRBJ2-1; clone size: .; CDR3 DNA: TGCGCCAGCAGCGACCCGCCCGGCTACATCAAGACAGTTTACAATGAGCAGTTCTTC; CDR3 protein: CASSDPPGYIKTVYNEQFF
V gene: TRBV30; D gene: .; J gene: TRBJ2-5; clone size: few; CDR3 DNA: TGTGCCTGGAGTGTGGGGGGAGAGACCCAGTACTTC; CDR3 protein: CAWSVGGETQYF
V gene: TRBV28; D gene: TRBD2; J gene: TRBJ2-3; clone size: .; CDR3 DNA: TGTGCCAGCAACCTAGCGGGGACCACAGATACGCAGTATTTT; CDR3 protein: CASNLAGTTDTQYF
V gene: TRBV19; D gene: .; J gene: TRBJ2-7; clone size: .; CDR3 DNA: TGTGCCAGTAGTTCGAAAGGTTACGAGCAGTACTTC; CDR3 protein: CASSSKGYEQYF
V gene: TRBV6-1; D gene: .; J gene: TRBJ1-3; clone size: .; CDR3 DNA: TGTGCCAGCAGTGAAAGGACAGCCCGAGCCTCCTCTGGAAACACCATATATTTT; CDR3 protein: CASSERTARASSGNTIYF
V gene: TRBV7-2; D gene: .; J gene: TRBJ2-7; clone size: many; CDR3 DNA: TGTGCCAGCAGCTTAGCCAGGTCGCGGTACGAGCAGTACTTC; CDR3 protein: CASSLARSRYEQYF
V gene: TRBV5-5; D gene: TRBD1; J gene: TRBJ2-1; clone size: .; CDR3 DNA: TGTGCCAGCAGCGCAGGAGGGACAGGGGGAGCCAATGAGCAGTTCTTC; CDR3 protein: CASSAGGTGGANEQFF
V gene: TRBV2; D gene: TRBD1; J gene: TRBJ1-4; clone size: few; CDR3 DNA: TGTGCCAGCTCAACAGGGGGAGAAAAACTGTTTTTT; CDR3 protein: CASSTGGEKLFF
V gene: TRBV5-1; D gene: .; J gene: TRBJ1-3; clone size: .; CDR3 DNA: TGCGCCAGCAGCTCCTGGGGGGCAAAGGGAAGAAACACCATATATTTT; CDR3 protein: CASSSWGAKGRNTIYF
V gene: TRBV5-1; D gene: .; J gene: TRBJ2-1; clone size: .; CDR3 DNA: TGCGCCAGCAGCTTGGATCGACGGGGGAGGAACAATGAGCAGTTCTTC; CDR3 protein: CASSLDRRGRNNEQFF
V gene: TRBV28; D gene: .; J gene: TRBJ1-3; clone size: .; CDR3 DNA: TGTGCCAGCAGTCTCCCGTCGGGTTGGGGAAACACCATATATTTT; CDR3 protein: CASSLPSGWGNTIYF
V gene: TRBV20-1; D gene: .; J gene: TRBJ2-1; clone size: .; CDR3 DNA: TGCAGTGCGCATCCCGGGCCTCTGTTCTTC; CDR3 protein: CSAHPGPLFF
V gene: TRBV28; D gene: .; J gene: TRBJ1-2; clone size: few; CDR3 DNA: TGTGCCAGCATGGTGAACGTCTATGGCTACACCTTC; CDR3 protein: CASMVNVYGYTF
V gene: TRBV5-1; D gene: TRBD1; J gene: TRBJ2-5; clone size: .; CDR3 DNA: TGCGCCAGCAGCTTGGGTCAAACAGGGGTTGAGACCCAGTACTTC; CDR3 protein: CASSLGQTGVETQYF
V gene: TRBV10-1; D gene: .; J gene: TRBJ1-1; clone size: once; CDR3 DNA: TGCGCCAGCAGTGAGGGAGGGGGAGGAGGCAACACTGAAGCTTTCTTT; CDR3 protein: CASSEGGGGGNTEAFF
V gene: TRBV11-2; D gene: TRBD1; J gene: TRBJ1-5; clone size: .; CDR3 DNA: TGTGCCAGCAGCTTATTGGGCAGGGGGCGATTCGGCAATCAGCCCCAGCATTTT; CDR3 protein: CASSLLGRGRFGNQPQHF
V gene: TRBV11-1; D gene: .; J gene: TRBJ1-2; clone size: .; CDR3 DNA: TGTGCCAGCGAAAACCCGACAGGTCGGTTGGGTGGCTACACCTTC; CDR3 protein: CASENPTGRLGGYTF
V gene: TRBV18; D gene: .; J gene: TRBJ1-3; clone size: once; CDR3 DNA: TGTGCCAGCTCACCAAGGAGAGATGGAAACACCATATATTTT; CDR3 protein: CASSPRRDGNTIYF
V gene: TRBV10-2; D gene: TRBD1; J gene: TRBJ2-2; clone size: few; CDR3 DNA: TGCGCCAGCGGGACAGGCTACACCGGGGAGCTGTTTTTT; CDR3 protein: CASGTGYTGELFF
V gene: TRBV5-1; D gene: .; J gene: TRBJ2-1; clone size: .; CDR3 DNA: TGCGCCAGCAGCTTATGGGAGGCAGGGAATGAGCAGTTCTTC; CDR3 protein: CASSLWEAGNEQFF
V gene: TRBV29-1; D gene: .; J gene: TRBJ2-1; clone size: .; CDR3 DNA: TGCAGCGTTGTGCACAGAAAAGAATACAATGAGCAGTTCTTC; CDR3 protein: CSVVHRKEYNEQFF
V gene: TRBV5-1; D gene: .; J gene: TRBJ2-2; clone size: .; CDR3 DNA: TGCGCCAGCCGAGAAACGGGAGATAACACCGGGGAGCTGTTTTTT; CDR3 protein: CASRETGDNTGELFF
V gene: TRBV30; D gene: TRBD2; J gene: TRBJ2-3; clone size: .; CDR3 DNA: TGTGCCTGGAGTGACCCCCCGTTTAGCGGGACCACAGATACGCAGTATTTT; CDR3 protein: CAWSDPPFSGTTDTQYF
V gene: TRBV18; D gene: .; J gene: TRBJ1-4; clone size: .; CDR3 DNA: TGTGCCAGCTCACCTCGGGCAGCCCTTAATGAAAAACTGTTTTTT; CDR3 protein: CASSPRAALNEKLFF
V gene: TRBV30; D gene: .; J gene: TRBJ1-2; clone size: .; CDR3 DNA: TGTGCCTGGACTCCAGGTCGCAACTATGGCTACACCTTC; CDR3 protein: CAWTPGRNYGYTF
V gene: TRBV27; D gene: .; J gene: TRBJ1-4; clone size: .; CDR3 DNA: TGTGCCAGCAGTTCTTTCCACGGGGGGTTAGGTGAAAAACTGTTTTTT; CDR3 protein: CASSSFHGGLGEKLFF